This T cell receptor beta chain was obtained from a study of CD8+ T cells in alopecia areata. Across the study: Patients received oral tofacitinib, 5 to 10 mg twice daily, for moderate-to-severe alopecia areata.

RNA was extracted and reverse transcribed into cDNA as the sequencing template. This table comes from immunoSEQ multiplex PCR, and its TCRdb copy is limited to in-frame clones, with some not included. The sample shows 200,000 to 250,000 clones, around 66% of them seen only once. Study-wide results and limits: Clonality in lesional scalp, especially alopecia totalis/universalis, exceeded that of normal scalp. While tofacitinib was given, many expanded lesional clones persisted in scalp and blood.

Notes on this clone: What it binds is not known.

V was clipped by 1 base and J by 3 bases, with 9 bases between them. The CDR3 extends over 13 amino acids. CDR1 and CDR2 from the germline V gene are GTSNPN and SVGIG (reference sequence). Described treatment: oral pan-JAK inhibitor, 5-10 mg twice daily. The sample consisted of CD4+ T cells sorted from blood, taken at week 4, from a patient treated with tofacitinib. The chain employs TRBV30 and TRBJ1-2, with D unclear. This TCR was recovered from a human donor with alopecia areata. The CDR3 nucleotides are TGTGCCTGGAGTGCGGGTGGGGACTATGGCTACACCTTC. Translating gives CAWSAGGDYGYTF.